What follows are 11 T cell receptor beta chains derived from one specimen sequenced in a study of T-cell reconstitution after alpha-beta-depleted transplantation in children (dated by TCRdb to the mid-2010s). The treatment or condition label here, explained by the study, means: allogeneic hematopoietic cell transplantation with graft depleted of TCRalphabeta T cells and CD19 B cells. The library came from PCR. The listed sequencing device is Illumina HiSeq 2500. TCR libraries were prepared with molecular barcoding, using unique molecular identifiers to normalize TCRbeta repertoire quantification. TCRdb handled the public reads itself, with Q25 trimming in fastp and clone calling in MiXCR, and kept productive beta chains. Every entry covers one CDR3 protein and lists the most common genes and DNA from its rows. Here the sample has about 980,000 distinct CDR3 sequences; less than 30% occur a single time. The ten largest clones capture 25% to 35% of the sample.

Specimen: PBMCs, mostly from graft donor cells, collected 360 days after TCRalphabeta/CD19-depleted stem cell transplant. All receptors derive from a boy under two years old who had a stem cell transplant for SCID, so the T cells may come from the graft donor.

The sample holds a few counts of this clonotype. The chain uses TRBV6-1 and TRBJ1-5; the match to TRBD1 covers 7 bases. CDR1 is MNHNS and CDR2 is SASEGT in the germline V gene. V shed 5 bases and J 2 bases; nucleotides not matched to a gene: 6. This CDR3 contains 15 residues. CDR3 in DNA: TGTGCCAGCAGTACAGGGGCCAAGGGCAATCAGCCCCAGCATTTT. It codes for CASSTGAKGNQPQHF.

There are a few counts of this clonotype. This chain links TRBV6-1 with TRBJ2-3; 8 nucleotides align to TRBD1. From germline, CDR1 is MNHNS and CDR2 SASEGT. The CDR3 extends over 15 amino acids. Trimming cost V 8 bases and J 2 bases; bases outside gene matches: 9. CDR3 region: CASHPTGADTDTQYF. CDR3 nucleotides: TGTGCCAGCCACCCGACAGGGGCGGACACAGATACGCAGTATTTT.

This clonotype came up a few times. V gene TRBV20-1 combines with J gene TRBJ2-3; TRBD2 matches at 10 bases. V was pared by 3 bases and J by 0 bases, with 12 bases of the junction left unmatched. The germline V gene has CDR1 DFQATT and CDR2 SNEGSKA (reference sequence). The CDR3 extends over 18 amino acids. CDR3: CSASDPASGGLSTDTQYF. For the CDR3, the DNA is TGCAGTGCTAGTGACCCGGCTAGCGGGGGACTTAGCACAGATACGCAGTATTTT.

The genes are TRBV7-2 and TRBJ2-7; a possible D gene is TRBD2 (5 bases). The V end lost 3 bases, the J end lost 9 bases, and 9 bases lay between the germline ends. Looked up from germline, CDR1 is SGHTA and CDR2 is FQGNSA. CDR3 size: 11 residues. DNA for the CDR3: TGTGCCAGCAGCTTGGCGGGTAGGCAGTACTTC. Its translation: CASSLAGRQYF. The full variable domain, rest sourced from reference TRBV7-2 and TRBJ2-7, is GAGVSQSPSNKVTEKGKDVELRCDPISGHTALYWYRQSLGQGLEFLIYFQGNSAPDKSGLPSDRFSAERTGGSVSTLTIQRTQQEDSAVYLCASSLAGRQYFGPGTRLTVT.

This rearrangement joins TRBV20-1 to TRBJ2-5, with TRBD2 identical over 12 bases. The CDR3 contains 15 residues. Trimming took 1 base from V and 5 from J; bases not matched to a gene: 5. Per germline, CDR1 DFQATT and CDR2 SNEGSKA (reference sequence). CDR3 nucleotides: TGCAGTGCTAGAGGACTAGCGGGGGTTTGGGAGACCCAGTACTTC. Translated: CSARGLAGVWETQYF.

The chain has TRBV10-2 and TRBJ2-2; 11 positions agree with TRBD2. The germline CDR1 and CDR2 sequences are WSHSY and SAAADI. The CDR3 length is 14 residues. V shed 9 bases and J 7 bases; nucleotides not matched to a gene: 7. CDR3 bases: TGCGCCAGTAGCGGGGGGGCCGGGTACGGGGAGCTGTTTTTT. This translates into CASSGGAGYGELFF.

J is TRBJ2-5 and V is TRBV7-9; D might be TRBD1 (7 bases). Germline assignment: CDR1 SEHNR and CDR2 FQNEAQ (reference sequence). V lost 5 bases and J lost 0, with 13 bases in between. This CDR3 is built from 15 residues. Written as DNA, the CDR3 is TGTGCCAGCAGCGCGGGACAGACGTACCAAGAGACCCAGTACTTC. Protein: CASSAGQTYQETQYF. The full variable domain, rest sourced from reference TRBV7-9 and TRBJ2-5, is DTGVSQNPRHKITKRGQNVTFRCDPISEHNRLYWYRQTLGQGPEFLTYFQNEAQLEKSRLLSDRFSAERPKGSFSTLEIQRTEQGDSAMYLCASSAGQTYQETQYFGPGTRLLVL.

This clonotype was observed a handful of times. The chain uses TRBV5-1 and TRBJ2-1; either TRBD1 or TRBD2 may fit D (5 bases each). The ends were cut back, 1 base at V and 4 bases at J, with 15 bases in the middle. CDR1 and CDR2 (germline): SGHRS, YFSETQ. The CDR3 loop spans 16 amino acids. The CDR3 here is CASSLRTGPLYNEQFF. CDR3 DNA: TGCGCCAGCAGCTTGCGAACGGGGCCCCTTTACAATGAGCAGTTCTTC.

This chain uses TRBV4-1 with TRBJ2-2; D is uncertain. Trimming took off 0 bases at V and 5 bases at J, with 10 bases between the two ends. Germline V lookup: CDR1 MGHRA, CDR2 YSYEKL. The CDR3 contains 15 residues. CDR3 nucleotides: TGCGCCAGCAGCCAAGATACGATAGGTACCGGGGAGCTGTTTTTT. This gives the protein CASSQDTIGTGELFF.

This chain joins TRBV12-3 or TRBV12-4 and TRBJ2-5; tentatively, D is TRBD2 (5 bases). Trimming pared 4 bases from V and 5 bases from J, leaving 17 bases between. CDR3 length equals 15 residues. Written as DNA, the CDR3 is TGTGCCAGCAGTTCCCCCTTGACTACTGGTGAGACCCAGTACTTC. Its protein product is CASSSPLTTGETQYF.

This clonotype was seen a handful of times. CDR3 sequence: CASSTGQGGRGTEAFF. DNA of the CDR3: TGTGCCAGCAGCACCGGACAGGGAGGTCGTGGCACTGAAGCTTTCTTT. The chain recombines TRBV12-3 or TRBV12-4 with TRBJ1-1, with 8 bases matching TRBD1. J gave up 4 bases and V 6 bases, and 13 bases lay outside the gene matches. The CDR3 loop spans 16 amino acids.